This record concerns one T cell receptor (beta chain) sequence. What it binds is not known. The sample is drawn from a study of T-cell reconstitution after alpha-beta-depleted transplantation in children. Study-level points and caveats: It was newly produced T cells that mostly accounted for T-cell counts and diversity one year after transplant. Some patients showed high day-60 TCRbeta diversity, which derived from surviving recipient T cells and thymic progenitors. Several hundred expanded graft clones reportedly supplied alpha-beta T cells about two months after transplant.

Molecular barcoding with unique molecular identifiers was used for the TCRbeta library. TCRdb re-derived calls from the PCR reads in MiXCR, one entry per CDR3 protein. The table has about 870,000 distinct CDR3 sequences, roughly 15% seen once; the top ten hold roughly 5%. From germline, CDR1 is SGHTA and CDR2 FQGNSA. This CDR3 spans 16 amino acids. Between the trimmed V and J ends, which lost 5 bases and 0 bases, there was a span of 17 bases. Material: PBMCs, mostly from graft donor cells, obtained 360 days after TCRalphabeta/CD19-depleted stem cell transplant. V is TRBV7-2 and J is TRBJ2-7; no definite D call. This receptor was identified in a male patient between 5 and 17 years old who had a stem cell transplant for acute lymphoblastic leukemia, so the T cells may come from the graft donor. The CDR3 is CASSDWVDRRSYEQYF. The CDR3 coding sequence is TGTGCCAGCAGCGACTGGGTGGACCGCCGCTCCTACGAGCAGTACTTC.